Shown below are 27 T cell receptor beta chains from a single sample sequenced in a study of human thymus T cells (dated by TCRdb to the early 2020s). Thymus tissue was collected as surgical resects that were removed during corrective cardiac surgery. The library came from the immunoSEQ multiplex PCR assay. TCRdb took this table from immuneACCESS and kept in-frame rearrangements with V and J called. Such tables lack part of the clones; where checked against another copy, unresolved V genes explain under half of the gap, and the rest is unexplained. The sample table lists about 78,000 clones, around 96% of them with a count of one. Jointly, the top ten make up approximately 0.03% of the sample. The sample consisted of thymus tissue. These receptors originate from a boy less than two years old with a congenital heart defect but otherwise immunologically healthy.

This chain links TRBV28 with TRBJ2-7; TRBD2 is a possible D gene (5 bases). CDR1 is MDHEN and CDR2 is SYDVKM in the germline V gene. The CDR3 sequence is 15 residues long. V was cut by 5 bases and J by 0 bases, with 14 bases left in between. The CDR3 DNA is TGTGCCAGCAGTAGAGCTGGACTGCGCTCCTACGAGCAGTACTTC. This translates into CASSRAGLRSYEQYF.

CDR3 protein: CASSDSYEQYF. The CDR3 nucleotides are TGCGCCAGCAGCGACTCCTACGAGCAGTACTTC. This chain uses TRBV5-1 with TRBJ2-7; D gene ambiguous. The CDR3 contains 11 residues. The V gene lost 4 bases and the J gene lost 0 bases, with 2 bases spanning the gap. Germline loops: CDR1 SGHRS, CDR2 YFSETQ.

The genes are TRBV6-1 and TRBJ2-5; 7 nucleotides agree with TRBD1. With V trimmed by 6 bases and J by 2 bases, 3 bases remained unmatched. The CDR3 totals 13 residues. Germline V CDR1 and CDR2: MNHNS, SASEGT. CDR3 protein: CASRGQKQETQYF. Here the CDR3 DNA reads TGTGCCAGCAGGGGACAGAAACAAGAGACCCAGTACTTC.

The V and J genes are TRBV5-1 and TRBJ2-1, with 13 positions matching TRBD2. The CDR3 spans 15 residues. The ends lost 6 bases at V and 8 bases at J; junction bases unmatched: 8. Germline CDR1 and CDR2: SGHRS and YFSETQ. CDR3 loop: CASTPGLAGDYEQFF. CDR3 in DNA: TGCGCCAGCACACCCGGACTAGCGGGAGACTATGAGCAGTTCTTC. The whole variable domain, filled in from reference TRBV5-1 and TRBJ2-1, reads KAGVTQTPRYLIKTRGQQVTLSCSPISGHRSVSWYQQTPGQGLQFLFEYFSETQRNKGNFPGRFSGRQFSNSRSEMNVSTLELGDSALYLCASTPGLAGDYEQFFGPGTRLTVL.

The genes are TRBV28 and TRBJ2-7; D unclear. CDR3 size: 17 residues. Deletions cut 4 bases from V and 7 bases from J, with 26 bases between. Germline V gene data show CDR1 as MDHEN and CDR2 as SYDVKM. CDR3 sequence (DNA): TGTGCCAGCAGTTCAAACCATCGGGTCCCTCGTCATACGGAGCAGTACTTC. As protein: CASSSNHRVPRHTEQYF.

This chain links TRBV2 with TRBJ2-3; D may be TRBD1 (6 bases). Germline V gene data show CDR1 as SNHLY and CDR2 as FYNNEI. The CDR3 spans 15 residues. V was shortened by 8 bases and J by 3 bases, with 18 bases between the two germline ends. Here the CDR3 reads CASRPRGLGTDTQYF. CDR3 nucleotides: TGTGCCAGCCGCCCCAGGGGATTGGGGACAGATACGCAGTATTTT. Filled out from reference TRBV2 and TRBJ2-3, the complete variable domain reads EPEVTQTPSHQVTQMGQEVILRCVPISNHLYFYWYRQILGQKVEFLVSFYNNEISEKSEIFDDQFSVERPDGSNFTLKIRSTKLEDSAMYFCASRPRGLGTDTQYFGPGTRLTVL.

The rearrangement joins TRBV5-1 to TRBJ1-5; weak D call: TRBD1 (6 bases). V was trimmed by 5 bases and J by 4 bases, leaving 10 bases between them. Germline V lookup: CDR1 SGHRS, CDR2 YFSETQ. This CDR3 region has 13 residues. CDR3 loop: CASSKGGNQPQHF. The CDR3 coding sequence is TGCGCCAGCAGTAAGGGGGGTAATCAGCCCCAGCATTTT.

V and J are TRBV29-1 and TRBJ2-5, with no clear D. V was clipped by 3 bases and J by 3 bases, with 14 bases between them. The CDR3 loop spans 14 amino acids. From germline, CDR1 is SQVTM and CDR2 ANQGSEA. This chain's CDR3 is CSVEVAPSEETQYF. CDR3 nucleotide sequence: TGCAGCGTTGAGGTGGCACCCTCGGAAGAGACCCAGTACTTC. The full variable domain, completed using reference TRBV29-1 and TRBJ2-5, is SAVISQKPSRDICQRGTSLTIQCQVDSQVTMMFWYRQQPGQSLTLIATANQGSEATYESGFVIDKFPISRPNLTFSTLTVSNMSPEDSSIYLCSVEVAPSEETQYFGPGTRLLVL.

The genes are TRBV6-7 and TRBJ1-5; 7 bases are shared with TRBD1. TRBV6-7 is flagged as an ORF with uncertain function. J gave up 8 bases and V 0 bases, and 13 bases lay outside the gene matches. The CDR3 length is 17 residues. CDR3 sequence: CASSYSISQQGNEPQHF. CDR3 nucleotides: TGTGCCAGCAGTTACTCGATTTCTCAACAGGGGAATGAGCCCCAGCATTTT.

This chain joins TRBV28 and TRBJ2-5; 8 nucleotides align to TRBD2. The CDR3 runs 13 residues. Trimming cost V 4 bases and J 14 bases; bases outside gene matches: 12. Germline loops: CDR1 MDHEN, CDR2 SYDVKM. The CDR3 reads CASSSSPGGPVYF. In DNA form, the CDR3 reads TGTGCCAGCAGTTCTTCCCCGGGAGGGCCAGTCTACTTC.

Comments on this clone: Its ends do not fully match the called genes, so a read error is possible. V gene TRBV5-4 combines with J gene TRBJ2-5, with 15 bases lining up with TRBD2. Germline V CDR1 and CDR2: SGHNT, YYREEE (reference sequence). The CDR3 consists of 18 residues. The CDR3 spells CASSQDGLAGGRQETQYF. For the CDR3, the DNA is TGCGCCAGCAGCCAGGATGGACTAGCGGGGGGGCGTCAAGAGACCCAGTACTTC.

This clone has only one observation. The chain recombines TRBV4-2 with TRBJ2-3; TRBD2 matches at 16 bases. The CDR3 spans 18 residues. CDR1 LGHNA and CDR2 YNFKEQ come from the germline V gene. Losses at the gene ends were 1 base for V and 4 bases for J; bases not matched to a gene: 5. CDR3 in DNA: TGTGCCAGCAGCCAAGCAGCGGGGACTAGCGGGGGGGCAGATACGCAGTATTTT. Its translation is CASSQAAGTSGGADTQYF.

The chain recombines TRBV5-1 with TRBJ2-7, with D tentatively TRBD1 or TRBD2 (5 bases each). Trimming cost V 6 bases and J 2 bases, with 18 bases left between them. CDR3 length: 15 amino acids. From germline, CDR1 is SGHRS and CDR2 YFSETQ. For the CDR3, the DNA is TGCGCCAGCAATCCAGGGAGAGGCTGGACCTACGAGCAGTACTTC. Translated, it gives CASNPGRGWTYEQYF. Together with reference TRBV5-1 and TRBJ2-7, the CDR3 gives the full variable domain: KAGVTQTPRYLIKTRGQQVTLSCSPISGHRSVSWYQQTPGQGLQFLFEYFSETQRNKGNFPGRFSGRQFSNSRSEMNVSTLELGDSALYLCASNPGRGWTYEQYFGPGTRLTVT.

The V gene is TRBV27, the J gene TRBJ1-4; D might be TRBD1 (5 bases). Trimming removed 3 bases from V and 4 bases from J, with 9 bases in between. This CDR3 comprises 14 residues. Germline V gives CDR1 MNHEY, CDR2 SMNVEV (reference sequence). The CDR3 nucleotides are TGTGCCAGCAGTTTTGGCAGGGTTAATGAAAAACTGTTTTTT. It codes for CASSFGRVNEKLFF.

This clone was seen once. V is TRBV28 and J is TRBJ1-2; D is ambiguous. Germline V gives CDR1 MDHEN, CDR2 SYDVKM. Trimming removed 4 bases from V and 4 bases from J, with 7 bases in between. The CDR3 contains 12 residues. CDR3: CASSSCRYGYTF. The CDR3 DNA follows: TGTGCCAGCAGTTCTTGCCGCTATGGCTACACCTTC.

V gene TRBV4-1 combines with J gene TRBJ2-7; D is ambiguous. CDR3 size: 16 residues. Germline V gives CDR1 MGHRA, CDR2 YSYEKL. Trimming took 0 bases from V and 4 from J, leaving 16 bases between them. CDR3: CASSQDNSVPSYEQYF. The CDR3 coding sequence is TGCGCCAGCAGCCAAGATAACTCAGTCCCATCTTACGAGCAGTACTTC.

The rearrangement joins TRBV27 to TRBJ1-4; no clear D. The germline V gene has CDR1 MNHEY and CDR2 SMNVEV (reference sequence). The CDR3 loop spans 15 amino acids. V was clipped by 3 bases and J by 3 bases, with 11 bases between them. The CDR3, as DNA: TGTGCCAGCAGTTTTCCCCTCAACCCTAATGAAAAACTGTTTTTT. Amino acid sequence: CASSFPLNPNEKLFF.

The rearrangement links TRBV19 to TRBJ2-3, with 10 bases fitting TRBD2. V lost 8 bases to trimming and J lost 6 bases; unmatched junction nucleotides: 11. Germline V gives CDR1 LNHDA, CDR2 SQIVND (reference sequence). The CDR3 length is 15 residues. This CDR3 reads CASGRPAGGRDTQYF. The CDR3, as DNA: TGTGCCAGTGGGAGGCCAGCGGGAGGGAGGGATACGCAGTATTTT. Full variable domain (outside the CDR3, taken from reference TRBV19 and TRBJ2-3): DGGITQSPKYLFRKEGQNVTLSCEQNLNHDAMYWYRQDPGQGLRLIYYSQIVNDFQKGDIAEGYSVSREKKESFPLTVTSAQKNPTAFYLCASGRPAGGRDTQYFGPGTRLTVL.

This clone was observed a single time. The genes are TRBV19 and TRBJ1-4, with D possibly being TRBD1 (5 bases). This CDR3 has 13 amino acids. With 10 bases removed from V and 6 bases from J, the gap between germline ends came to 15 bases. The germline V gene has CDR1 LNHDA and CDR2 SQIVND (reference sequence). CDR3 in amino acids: CATGEQEDEKLFF. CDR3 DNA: TGTGCCACCGGGGAACAGGAGGATGAAAAACTGTTTTTT.

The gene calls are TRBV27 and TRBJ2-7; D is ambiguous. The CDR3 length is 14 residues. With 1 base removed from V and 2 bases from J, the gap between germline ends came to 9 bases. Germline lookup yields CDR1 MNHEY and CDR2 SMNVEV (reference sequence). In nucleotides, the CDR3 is TGTGCCAGCAGTTTATATGTGGGGACCTACGAGCAGTACTTC. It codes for CASSLYVGTYEQYF.

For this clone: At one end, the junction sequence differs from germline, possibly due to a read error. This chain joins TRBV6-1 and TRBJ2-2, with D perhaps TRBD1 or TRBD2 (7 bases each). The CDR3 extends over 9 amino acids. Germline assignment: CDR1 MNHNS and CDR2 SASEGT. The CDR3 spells CRGGGELFF. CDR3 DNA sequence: TGCAGGGGGGGCGGGGAGCTGTTTTTT.

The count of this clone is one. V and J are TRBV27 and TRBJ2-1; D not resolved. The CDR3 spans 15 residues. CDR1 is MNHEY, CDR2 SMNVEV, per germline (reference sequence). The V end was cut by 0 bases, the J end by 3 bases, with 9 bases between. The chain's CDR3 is CASSLSGPGYNEQFF. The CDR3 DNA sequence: TGTGCCAGCAGTTTATCTGGCCCTGGCTACAATGAGCAGTTCTTC.

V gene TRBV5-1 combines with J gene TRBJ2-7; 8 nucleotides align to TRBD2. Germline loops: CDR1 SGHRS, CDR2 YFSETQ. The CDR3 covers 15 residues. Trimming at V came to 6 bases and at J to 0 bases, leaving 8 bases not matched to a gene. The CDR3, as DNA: TGCGCCAGCACATGGATAGCGGGGCGCTCCTACGAGCAGTACTTC. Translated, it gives CASTWIAGRSYEQYF.

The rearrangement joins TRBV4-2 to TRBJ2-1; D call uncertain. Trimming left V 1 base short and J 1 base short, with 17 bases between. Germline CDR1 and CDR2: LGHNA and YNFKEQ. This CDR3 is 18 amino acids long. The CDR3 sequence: CASSQAKLRADSYNEQFF. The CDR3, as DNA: TGTGCCAGCAGCCAAGCTAAGCTACGAGCTGATTCCTACAATGAGCAGTTCTTC.

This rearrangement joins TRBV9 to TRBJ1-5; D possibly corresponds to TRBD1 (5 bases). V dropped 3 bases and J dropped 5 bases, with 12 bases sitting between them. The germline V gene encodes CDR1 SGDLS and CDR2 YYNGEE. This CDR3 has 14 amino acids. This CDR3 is CASSARQTDQPQHF. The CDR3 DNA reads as TGTGCCAGCAGCGCCCGACAGACTGATCAGCCCCAGCATTTT. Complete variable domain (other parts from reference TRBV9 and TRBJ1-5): DSGVTQTPKHLITATGQRVTLRCSPRSGDLSVYWYQQSLDQGLQFLIQYYNGEERAKGNILERFSAQQFPDLHSELNLSSLELGDSALYFCASSARQTDQPQHFGDGTRLSIL.

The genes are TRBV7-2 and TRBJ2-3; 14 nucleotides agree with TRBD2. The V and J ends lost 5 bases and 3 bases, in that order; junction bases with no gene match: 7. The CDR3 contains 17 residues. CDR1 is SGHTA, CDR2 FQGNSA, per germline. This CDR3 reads CASSAGLAGEGTDTQYF. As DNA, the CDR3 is TGTGCCAGCAGCGCGGGACTAGCGGGAGAGGGGACAGATACGCAGTATTTT.

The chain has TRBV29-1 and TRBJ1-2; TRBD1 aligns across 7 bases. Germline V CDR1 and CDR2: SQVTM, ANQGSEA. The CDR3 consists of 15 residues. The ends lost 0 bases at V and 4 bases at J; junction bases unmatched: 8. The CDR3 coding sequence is TGCAGCGTTGAAGATCCAGGACAGGCGGCCTATGGCTACACCTTC. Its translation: CSVEDPGQAAYGYTF.